This passage covers 12 T cell receptor beta chains from one sample sequenced in a study of response to subunit inactivated influenza vaccine. TCRdb re-called the RT-PCR reads through MiXCR, storing one row per CDR3 protein. The sample yields roughly 170,000 distinct CDR3 sequences, about 9.3% seen once. Specimen: non-naive T cells sorted from PBMCs, collected on the day of vaccination. These receptors were collected from a man between 50 and 59 years old who received an inactivated influenza vaccine.

The sample holds many counts of this clonotype. The V gene is TRBV6-5, the J gene TRBJ1-6; TRBD1 might be the D (6 bases). Germline CDR1 reads MNHEY; CDR2 reads SVGAGI. The germline V and J ends were trimmed by 2 bases and 7 bases, with 9 bases remaining between them. This CDR3 is built from 14 residues. The CDR3 protein is CASSYGGLNSPLHF. The CDR3 DNA is TGTGCCAGCAGTTACGGGGGCCTCAATTCACCCCTCCACTTT.

CDR3 in amino acids: CSASPEPWTYEQYF. The DNA of the CDR3 is TGCAGTGCTAGTCCAGAACCTTGGACCTACGAGCAGTACTTC. V gene TRBV20-1 combines with J gene TRBJ2-7; D call uncertain. CDR3 size: 14 residues. Between the trimmed V and J ends, which lost 3 bases and 2 bases, there was a span of 14 bases. CDR1 is DFQATT and CDR2 is SNEGSKA in the germline V gene (reference sequence).

This sequence joins TRBV20-1 and TRBJ2-7, with D possibly matching TRBD2 (6 bases). V was clipped by 4 bases and J by 2 bases, with 15 bases between them. This CDR3 comprises 14 residues. Germline V gene data show CDR1 as DFQATT and CDR2 as SNEGSKA (reference sequence). CDR3 sequence (DNA): TGCAGTGCTAATGCCGGCGGGACGCCCTACGAGCAGTACTTC. Its translation is CSANAGGTPYEQYF.

The V and J genes are TRBV6-1 and TRBJ2-5; the D gene is possibly TRBD1 (5 bases). With 6 bases removed from V and 2 bases from J, the gap between germline ends came to 10 bases. This CDR3 spans 13 amino acids. From germline, CDR1 is MNHNS and CDR2 SASEGT. The DNA of the CDR3 is TGTGCCAGCAGCGGACACTTACAAGAGACCCAGTACTTC. As protein: CASSGHLQETQYF.

V gene TRBV27 combines with J gene TRBJ1-1; weak D call: TRBD1 (5 bases). The CDR3 is made up of 13 amino acids. From germline, CDR1 is MNHEY and CDR2 SMNVEV (reference sequence). With 6 bases removed from V and 4 bases from J, the gap between germline ends came to 12 bases. The CDR3 DNA follows: TGTGCCAGCAGCCTGGGGGGTATCACTGAAGCTTTCTTT. Its translation is CASSLGGITEAFF.

This clonotype showed up many times. The chain couples TRBV20-1 to TRBJ2-1, with D possibly TRBD2 on 6 matching bases. V was trimmed by 3 bases and J by 6 bases, leaving 12 bases between them. The CDR3 runs to 13 residues. CDR1 and CDR2 (germline): DFQATT, SNEGSKA (reference sequence). For the CDR3, the DNA is TGCAGTGCTAGCCCTGGGGGAGGCAATGAGCAGTTCTTC. This sequence encodes CSASPGGGNEQFF.

This clonotype is medium-sized in the sample. The V call is TRBV3-2, the J call TRBJ2-1; the table gives TRBD2 as D, unverified against the DNA. TRBV3-2 is designated a pseudogene. The CDR3 totals 13 residues. CDR3 loop: CASSPRMGNEQFF. CDR3 DNA sequence: TGTGCCAGCAGCCCCCGCATGGGCAATGAGCAGTTCTTC.

About this clonotype: A read error may account for a junction end that differs from germline. The chain's CDR3 is CASSYIYSALHF. The CDR3 nucleotides read TGTGCCAGCAGTTATATCTATTCAGCCCTCCACTTT. The V call is TRBV12-3 or TRBV12-4, the J call TRBJ1-6; D unresolved. The CDR3 has 12 amino acids.

In nucleotides, the CDR3 is TGTGCCAGCAGCTTGGGGCTAGCGAACTCTCTGGAGCAGTTCTTC. Protein: CASSLGLANSLEQFF. V gene TRBV5-6 combines with J gene TRBJ2-1; a weak D match, TRBD2 (6 bases). Per germline, CDR1 SGHDT and CDR2 YYEEEE. This CDR3 has 15 residues. V was clipped by 0 bases and J by 10 bases, with 17 bases between them.

The chain links TRBV28 to TRBJ2-1, with D possibly TRBD2 on 5 matching bases. This CDR3 has 15 residues. The V gene lost 9 bases and the J gene lost 0 bases, with 15 bases spanning the gap. Per germline, CDR1 MDHEN and CDR2 SYDVKM. Written as DNA, the CDR3 is TGTGCCAGTTCCAACAGCGGCCTCTCCTACAATGAGCAGTTCTTC. Translating it yields CASSNSGLSYNEQFF. Based on the CDR3 plus reference TRBV28 and TRBJ2-1, the full variable domain is DVKVTQSSRYLVKRTGEKVFLECVQDMDHENMFWYRQDPGLGLRLIYFSYDVKMKEKGDIPEGYSVSREKKERFSLILESASTNQTSMYLCASSNSGLSYNEQFFGPGTRLTVL.

This clonotype was found a few times. The CDR3 sequence is CASSVVGGGTYNEQFF. The CDR3, as DNA: TGTGCCAGCAGCGTAGTAGGTGGGGGGACTTACAATGAGCAGTTCTTC. The rearrangement uses TRBV9 and TRBJ2-1, with D maybe TRBD2 (6 bases). Per germline, CDR1 SGDLS and CDR2 YYNGEE. The CDR3 is 16 amino acids. With 0 bases removed from V and 4 bases from J, the gap between germline ends came to 14 bases.

This clonotype showed up just a few times. This chain connects TRBV24-1 to TRBJ2-1, with TRBD1 identical over 8 bases. The CDR3 runs to 16 residues. Germline lookup yields CDR1 KGHDR and CDR2 SFDVKD. Losses at the gene ends were 4 bases for V and 7 bases for J; bases not matched to a gene: 11. CDR3 sequence reads: CATSDRRTTGENEQFF. The CDR3 DNA is TGTGCCACCAGTGACCGCCGGACGACAGGGGAGAATGAGCAGTTCTTC.